The clone carrying this TCR beta chain was recorded many times. Antigen unknown. Unique molecular identifiers were built into the TCRbeta library. TCRdb called the PCR reads again in MiXCR, with one record for every CDR3 protein. Found here are hundreds of thousands of distinct CDR3 sequences, 8% to 11% of them singletons; the top ten hold around 2%. This record belongs to a study of T-cell reconstitution after alpha-beta-depleted transplantation in children. Study-wide points: Roughly two months post-transplant, alpha-beta T cells reportedly originated from several hundred graft clones that had expanded. One year post-transplant, T-cell counts and diversity were largely derived from T cells produced anew.

V lost 6 bases and J lost 5; bases outside the gene matches: 10. The CDR3 totals 14 residues. The rearrangement joins TRBV12-3 or TRBV12-4 to TRBJ2-7; 7 bases match TRBD1. The clonotype originates from a child aged 2-15 years with inherited bone marrow failure, due to receive a stem cell transplant. The sample consisted of PBMCs, taken before TCRalphabeta/CD19-depleted stem cell transplant. Written as DNA, the CDR3 is TGTGCCAGCAGGCCCCGGGACAGACCCCACGAGCAGTACTTC. Protein sequence: CASRPRDRPHEQYF.